This T cell receptor beta chain was captured in a study of blood T cell repertoires in COVID-19. Background on the study: The cDNA or gDNA used as material had been derived from T cells, B-cell-depleted T cells, or PBMCs.

The V gene's germline CDR1 is MNHNS and CDR2 SASEGT. Trimming removed 2 bases from V and 5 bases from J, with 6 bases in between. This CDR3 is built from 12 residues. Original processing notes: Reference gene primer amplification gave estimated nucleated cell counts. Using immunoSEQ multiplex PCR, the repertoire was profiled, and TCRdb retains in-frame clones only, with some absent. V and J calls and clone size are given by that table; D and trimming were obtained from the DNA. This repertoire shows around 150,000 clones, around 87% found once; its top ten account for 0.99%. The sample was peripheral blood. This TCR was recovered from a young man with acute or convalescent COVID-19. The chain has TRBV6-1 and TRBJ1-2; D unclear. CDR3 amino acids: CASSETAYGYTF. Written as DNA, the CDR3 is TGTGCCAGCAGTGAAACAGCTTATGGCTACACCTTC.